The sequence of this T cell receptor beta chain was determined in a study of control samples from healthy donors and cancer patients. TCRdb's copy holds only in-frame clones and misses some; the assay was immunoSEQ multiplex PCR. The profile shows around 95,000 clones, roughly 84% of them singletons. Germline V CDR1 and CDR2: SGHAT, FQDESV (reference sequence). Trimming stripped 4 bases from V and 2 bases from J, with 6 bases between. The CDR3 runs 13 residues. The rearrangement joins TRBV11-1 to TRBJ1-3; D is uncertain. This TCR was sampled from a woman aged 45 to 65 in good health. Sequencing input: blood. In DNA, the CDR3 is TGTGCCAGCAGCTCTTCCCCTGGAAACACCATATATTTT. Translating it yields CASSSSPGNTIYF.